The rows below give T cell receptor beta chains drawn from one sample of a study of blood T cell repertoires in COVID-19. Generated by immunoSEQ multiplex PCR, the TCRdb table keeps only in-frame clones and is missing some. The repertoire holds 190,000 or so clones, with around 89% as singletons. The sequenced sample was PBMCs or T cells enriched from blood (not recorded which). The origin of the receptors is a woman younger than 30 who had recovered from COVID-19. CDR3s include the opening cysteine and the closing phenylalanine or tryptophan. The D gene is left open where the match is weak. Clone size appears in some rows only: once, few, many, or a class for an expanded clone.

j_gene: TRBJ2-3; abundance: once; d_gene: .; v_gene: TRBV14; CDR3aa: CASSQERGGEGADTQYF; CDR3nt: TGTGCCAGCAGCCAAGAACGAGGGGGGGAAGGGGCAGATACGCAGTATTTT
j_gene: TRBJ2-4; abundance: .; d_gene: .; v_gene: TRBV6-6; CDR3aa: CASGGREDIQYF; CDR3nt: TGTGCCAGCGGGGGCCGCGAAGACATTCAGTACTTC
j_gene: TRBJ2-1; abundance: .; d_gene: .; v_gene: TRBV15; CDR3aa: CATSWRGDEQFF; CDR3nt: TGTGCCACCAGTTGGAGGGGTGATGAGCAGTTCTTC
j_gene: TRBJ1-2; abundance: .; d_gene: .; v_gene: TRBV6-5; CDR3aa: CASSAVDRPFYGYTF; CDR3nt: TGTGCCAGCAGCGCTGTAGACAGGCCCTTCTATGGCTACACCTTC
j_gene: TRBJ2-3; abundance: .; d_gene: TRBD2; v_gene: TRBV18; CDR3aa: CASSQRGGSTDTQYF; CDR3nt: TGTGCCAGCTCGCAGCGGGGGGGAAGCACAGATACGCAGTATTTT
j_gene: TRBJ2-1; abundance: .; d_gene: .; v_gene: TRBV28; CDR3aa: CASYFTGSEQFF; CDR3nt: TGTGCCAGCTACTTTACCGGGTCTGAGCAGTTCTTC
j_gene: TRBJ1-4; abundance: .; d_gene: TRBD1; v_gene: TRBV5-1; CDR3aa: CASSLQDRADEKLFF; CDR3nt: TGCGCCAGCAGCCTCCAGGACAGGGCGGATGAAAAACTGTTTTTT
j_gene: TRBJ1-1; abundance: .; d_gene: TRBD1; v_gene: TRBV7-6; CDR3aa: CASSPRPGQEGAFF; CDR3nt: TGTGCCAGCAGCCCCCGTCCGGGACAGGAGGGAGCTTTCTTT
j_gene: TRBJ1-2; abundance: .; d_gene: .; v_gene: TRBV29-1; CDR3aa: CSVAPAGVGGGYTF; CDR3nt: TGCAGCGTCGCCCCAGCTGGGGTTGGGGGGGGCTACACCTTC
j_gene: TRBJ2-3; abundance: .; d_gene: .; v_gene: TRBV13; CDR3aa: CASSLVRSAGGTDTQYF; CDR3nt: TGTGCCAGCAGCTTAGTTCGGTCGGCAGGGGGCACAGATACGCAGTATTTT
j_gene: TRBJ1-5; abundance: few; d_gene: .; v_gene: TRBV16; CDR3aa: CASSQSATNNQPQHF; CDR3nt: TGTGCCAGCAGCCAATCGGCCACAAACAATCAGCCCCAGCATTTT
j_gene: TRBJ1-2; abundance: .; d_gene: .; v_gene: TRBV30; CDR3aa: CAWRNVGGAGVNYGYTF; CDR3nt: TGTGCCTGGAGGAATGTTGGGGGGGCGGGAGTTAACTATGGCTACACCTTC
j_gene: TRBJ2-7; abundance: .; d_gene: .; v_gene: TRBV21-1; CDR3aa: CASSKTGIDYEQYF; CDR3nt: TGTGCCAGCAGCAAAACAGGTATAGACTACGAGCAGTACTTC
j_gene: TRBJ2-5; abundance: .; d_gene: .; v_gene: TRBV11-2; CDR3aa: CASSSRASDLQETQYF; CDR3nt: TGTGCCAGCAGCTCCCGGGCTAGCGACCTCCAAGAGACCCAGTACTTC
j_gene: TRBJ2-3; abundance: few; d_gene: .; v_gene: TRBV28; CDR3aa: CASKTHARELFTDTQYF; CDR3nt: TGTGCCAGCAAAACCCACGCCAGGGAACTATTCACAGATACGCAGTATTTT
j_gene: TRBJ2-7; abundance: .; d_gene: .; v_gene: TRBV6-2/TRBV6-3; CDR3aa: CASSSGRELYEQYF; CDR3nt: TGTGCCAGCAGTAGTGGTCGGGAACTTTACGAGCAGTACTTC
j_gene: TRBJ1-4; abundance: .; d_gene: .; v_gene: TRBV3-1/TRBV3-2; CDR3aa: CASSPRGGGEKLFF; CDR3nt: TGTGCCAGCAGCCCCCGGGGGGGTGGGGAAAAACTGTTTTTT
j_gene: TRBJ1-2; abundance: .; d_gene: TRBD1; v_gene: TRBV2; CDR3aa: CASRTGTDYGYTF; CDR3nt: TGTGCCAGCAGGACCGGGACAGACTATGGCTACACCTTC
j_gene: TRBJ1-1; abundance: .; d_gene: .; v_gene: TRBV6-5; CDR3aa: CASSYSGTYTEAFF; CDR3nt: TGTGCCAGCAGTTACAGCGGCACCTACACTGAAGCTTTCTTT
j_gene: TRBJ1-2; abundance: .; d_gene: .; v_gene: TRBV6-5; CDR3aa: CASTTKGWAIGGYTF; CDR3nt: TGTGCCAGCACCACGAAAGGATGGGCGATCGGTGGCTACACCTTC
j_gene: TRBJ2-5; abundance: .; d_gene: TRBD1; v_gene: TRBV29-1; CDR3aa: CSGAGGAGETQYF; CDR3nt: TGCAGCGGAGCAGGGGGCGCAGGGGAGACCCAGTACTTC
j_gene: TRBJ2-2; abundance: .; d_gene: .; v_gene: TRBV27; CDR3aa: CASSFGGRTGELFF; CDR3nt: TGTGCCAGCAGTTTTGGGGGCCGGACCGGGGAGCTGTTTTTT
j_gene: TRBJ2-1; abundance: .; d_gene: TRBD2; v_gene: TRBV3-1/TRBV3-2; CDR3aa: CASSQVAGGYEQFF; CDR3nt: TGTGCCAGCAGCCAAGTAGCGGGGGGGTATGAGCAGTTCTTC
j_gene: TRBJ1-6; abundance: few; d_gene: .; v_gene: TRBV3-1/TRBV3-2; CDR3aa: CASSSRTGDGSPLHF; CDR3nt: TGTGCCAGCAGCTCGAGGACGGGGGATGGATCACCCCTCCACTTT
j_gene: TRBJ1-1; abundance: .; d_gene: TRBD1; v_gene: TRBV28; CDR3aa: CASSSPGQGFTEAFF; CDR3nt: TGTGCCAGCAGTAGCCCGGGACAGGGTTTCACTGAAGCTTTCTTT
j_gene: TRBJ2-7; abundance: .; d_gene: .; v_gene: TRBV3-1/TRBV3-2; CDR3aa: CASSYEPGLPSYEQYF; CDR3nt: TGTGCCAGCAGCTATGAACCGGGACTTCCCTCCTACGAGCAGTACTTC
j_gene: TRBJ2-5; abundance: few; d_gene: .; v_gene: TRBV4-1; CDR3aa: CASSLEDQYF; CDR3nt: TGCGCCAGCAGCCTCGAGGACCAGTACTTC
j_gene: TRBJ1-1; abundance: few; d_gene: TRBD1; v_gene: TRBV19; CDR3aa: CASSILGGLGTEAFF; CDR3nt: TGTGCCAGTAGTATATTAGGGGGCCTGGGCACTGAAGCTTTCTTT
j_gene: TRBJ2-7; abundance: .; d_gene: .; v_gene: TRBV27; CDR3aa: CASSLRGDSQYEQYF; CDR3nt: TGTGCCAGCAGTTTAAGGGGGGACAGCCAGTACGAGCAGTACTTC
j_gene: TRBJ2-7; abundance: few; d_gene: .; v_gene: TRBV5-1; CDR3aa: CASSWVRGRTYEQYF; CDR3nt: TGCGCCAGCAGCTGGGTTAGGGGGAGAACCTACGAGCAGTACTTC
j_gene: TRBJ2-2; abundance: .; d_gene: TRBD1; v_gene: TRBV9; CDR3aa: CASRTGNTGELFF; CDR3nt: TGTGCCAGCCGGACAGGGAACACCGGGGAGCTGTTTTTT
j_gene: TRBJ1-5; abundance: .; d_gene: TRBD1; v_gene: TRBV5-6; CDR3aa: CASSLGTGSHLLHF; CDR3nt: TGTGCCAGCAGCTTGGGGACAGGGTCACATCTTTTGCATTTT
j_gene: TRBJ1-2; abundance: .; d_gene: TRBD1; v_gene: TRBV5-1; CDR3aa: CASSHRQGDGYTF; CDR3nt: TGCGCCAGCAGCCACCGACAGGGGGATGGCTACACCTTC
j_gene: TRBJ2-2; abundance: .; d_gene: TRBD1; v_gene: TRBV7-3; CDR3aa: CASSSGQGGTGELFF; CDR3nt: TGTGCCAGCAGCTCCGGACAGGGCGGGACCGGGGAGCTGTTTTTT
j_gene: TRBJ1-1; abundance: .; d_gene: .; v_gene: TRBV12-3/TRBV12-4; CDR3aa: CASTAGGGTEAFF; CDR3nt: TGTGCCAGCACCGCGGGGGGAGGCACTGAAGCTTTCTTT
j_gene: TRBJ2-5; abundance: .; d_gene: .; v_gene: TRBV4-1; CDR3aa: CASSQVQGPQETQYF; CDR3nt: TGCGCCAGCAGCCAAGTCCAGGGGCCTCAAGAGACCCAGTACTTC
j_gene: TRBJ2-1; abundance: once; d_gene: .; v_gene: TRBV3-1/TRBV3-2; CDR3aa: CASSQGGGPQFF; CDR3nt: TGTGCCAGCAGCCAAGGGGGGGGCCCACAGTTCTTC
j_gene: TRBJ1-2; abundance: .; d_gene: .; v_gene: TRBV10-3; CDR3aa: CAISDSLLGTSYGYTF; CDR3nt: TGTGCCATCAGCGACTCCCTACTCGGGACTTCCTATGGCTACACCTTC
j_gene: TRBJ1-5; abundance: .; d_gene: .; v_gene: TRBV10-3; CDR3aa: CAISEFEDQPQHF; CDR3nt: TGTGCCATCAGTGAGTTTGAGGATCAGCCCCAGCATTTT
j_gene: TRBJ1-6; abundance: .; d_gene: TRBD1; v_gene: TRBV28; CDR3aa: CASSPRFGQEGNSPLHF; CDR3nt: TGTGCCAGCAGTCCACGGTTTGGACAGGAAGGTAATTCACCCCTCCACTTT
j_gene: TRBJ1-5; abundance: .; d_gene: .; v_gene: TRBV19; CDR3aa: CASTGSLALPQHF; CDR3nt: TGTGCCAGCACGGGATCTCTAGCGCTCCCCCAGCATTTT
j_gene: TRBJ1-2; abundance: .; d_gene: TRBD1; v_gene: TRBV30; CDR3aa: CAWSTQRTGTNYGYTF; CDR3nt: TGTGCCTGGAGTACACAAAGGACAGGGACGAACTATGGCTACACCTTC
j_gene: TRBJ2-7; abundance: .; d_gene: .; v_gene: TRBV2; CDR3aa: CASRKEGYEQYF; CDR3nt: TGTGCCAGCAGGAAGGAGGGATACGAGCAGTACTTC
j_gene: TRBJ2-5; abundance: .; d_gene: TRBD2; v_gene: TRBV10-3; CDR3aa: CAISSQWGGEETQYF; CDR3nt: TGTGCCATCAGTTCGCAGTGGGGGGGAGAAGAGACCCAGTACTTC
j_gene: TRBJ2-5; abundance: .; d_gene: .; v_gene: TRBV9; CDR3aa: CASSVPRGREQETQYF; CDR3nt: TGTGCCAGCAGCGTACCGCGGGGTCGCGAGCAAGAGACCCAGTACTTC
j_gene: TRBJ2-7; abundance: .; d_gene: TRBD2; v_gene: TRBV5-3; CDR3aa: CARSLVGLAGYPSYEQYF; CDR3nt: TGTGCCAGAAGCTTAGTCGGACTAGCGGGGTACCCCTCCTACGAGCAGTACTTC
j_gene: TRBJ2-7; abundance: .; d_gene: .; v_gene: TRBV9; CDR3aa: CASSVGLQGTQQYF; CDR3nt: TGTGCCAGCAGCGTCGGGTTACAGGGAACGCAGCAGTACTTC